This TCR beta chain was obtained from a study of cytomegalovirus exposure and HLA in healthy donors. Regarding the study as a whole: Some TCR beta chains (164 of them) were listed as cytomegalovirus-associated. In vitro confirmation showed three CMV-associated chains to be CMV antigen specific. With high specificity and sensitivity, the classifier reportedly diagnosed cytomegalovirus status.

This clone was detected once. The antigen is unknown. The repertoire was sequenced with immunoSEQ multiplex PCR; TCRdb's copy has only in-frame clones and lacks some. The sample contains 110,000 to 150,000 clones, roughly nine tenths of which appear only once. CDR3 size: 13 residues. Trimming removed 3 bases from V and 8 bases from J; junction bases left unmatched: 6. CDR1 and CDR2 from the germline V gene are KGHSH and LQKENI. This clonotype originated in a man between 18 and 35 years old in good health and CMV-seronegative. The genes are TRBV18 and TRBJ1-2; TRBD1 matches 7 bases. The sequenced material came from PBMCs. CDR3 region: CASSPQGGEGYTF. The CDR3 nucleotides read TGTGCCAGCTCACCCCAGGGGGGAGAAGGCTACACCTTC. Variable domain in full (rest from reference TRBV18 and TRBJ1-2): NAGVMQNPRHLVRRRGQEARLRCSPMKGHSHVYWYRQLPEEGLKFMVYLQKENIIDESGMPKERFSAEFPKEGPSILRIQQVVRGDSAAYFCASSPQGGEGYTFGSGTRLTVV.